This is a list of T cell receptor beta chains from one sample in a study of blood T cell repertoires in COVID-19. Using immunoSEQ multiplex PCR, the repertoire was profiled, and TCRdb retains in-frame clones only, with some absent. Here the sample spans approximately 320,000 clones, more than 75% being singletons. The sample consisted of PBMCs or T cells enriched from blood (not recorded which). These receptors were collected from a man aged 60 to 69 who had recovered from COVID-19. The CDR3 runs from the conserved cysteine through the conserved F or W. The D gene is left open where the match is weak.

d_call v_call cdr3_aa
TRBD2 TRBV7-6 CASSFNSGSYNEQFF
TRBD2 TRBV19 CATAKGTSGGGTGELFF
TRBD1 TRBV5-1 CASTRGQGNEKLFF
- TRBV18 CASSPGHHSNQPQHF
TRBD1 TRBV19 CASSLRDRHTGELFF
- TRBV14 CASSQVGGDGQYF
- TRBV5-1 CASSLSQGGSNEQFF
- TRBV7-9 CASSLEGNTEAFF
TRBD1 TRBV6-2/TRBV6-3 CASSYRGDRGVGTQYF
- TRBV6-2/TRBV6-3 CASSWDLSTDTQYF
- TRBV18 CASSPEGSPLHF
TRBD1 TRBV6-6 CASSTQRTGRNSPLHF
TRBD2 TRBV2 CASSAGLAGGYTGELFF
TRBD1 TRBV4-2 CASSQSDRGNQPQHF
- TRBV9 CASRRAVNTGELFF